There are a few counts of the clone carrying this T cell receptor (beta chain). What it binds is unknown. This entry comes from a study of cytomegalovirus exposure and HLA in healthy donors. Whole-study context: Researchers found that roughly 81% of almost 400 genotyped donors fell within the Caucasian-associated ancestry cluster. General observations from the study: Solely CMV serostatus was available to characterize immune exposure. Presence/absence analyses rested on an assumption that sequencing depth was roughly uniform across donors. In an earlier analysis, productive rearrangement rates for most beta V segments clustered near 87% or 30%.

60 Vbeta and 13 Jbeta primers were used in PCR. Here immunoSEQ multiplex PCR was the method, and the copy in TCRdb shows in-frame clones only, minus some. Among more than 95,000 clones listed, 10% were seen once. The CDR3 loop spans 14 amino acids. The sequenced sample consisted of PBMCs. The J gene is TRBJ2-7, the V gene TRBV21-1; the table's TRBD1 call for D was not verified on the DNA. TRBV21-1 has pseudogene status. The clonotype comes from a middle-aged man in good health and CMV-seropositive. CDR3 loop: CASSKGTGAYEQYF. CDR3 DNA sequence: TGTGCCAGCAGCAAAGGGACAGGGGCCTACGAGCAGTACTTC.